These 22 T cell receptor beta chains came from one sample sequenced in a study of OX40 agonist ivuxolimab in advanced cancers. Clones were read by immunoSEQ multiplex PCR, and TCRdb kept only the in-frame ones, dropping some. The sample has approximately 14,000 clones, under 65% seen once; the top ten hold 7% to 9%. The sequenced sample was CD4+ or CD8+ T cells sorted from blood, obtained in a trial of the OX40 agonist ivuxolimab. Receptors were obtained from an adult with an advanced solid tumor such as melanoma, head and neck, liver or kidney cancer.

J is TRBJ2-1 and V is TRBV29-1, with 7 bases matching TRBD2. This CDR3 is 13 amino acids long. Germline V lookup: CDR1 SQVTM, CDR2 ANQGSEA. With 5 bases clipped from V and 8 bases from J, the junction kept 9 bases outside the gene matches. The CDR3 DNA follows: TGCAGCGTTCTTACGGGGGGTCTGCATGAGCAGTTCTTC. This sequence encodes CSVLTGGLHEQFF.

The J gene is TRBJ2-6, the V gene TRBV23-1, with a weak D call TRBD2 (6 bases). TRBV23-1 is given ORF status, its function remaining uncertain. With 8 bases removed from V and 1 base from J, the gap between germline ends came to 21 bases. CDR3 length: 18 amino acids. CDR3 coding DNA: TGCGCCAGCTCATGGGACTTCAGCCAACTTTCTGGGGCCAACGTCCTGACTTTC. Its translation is CASSWDFSQLSGANVLTF.

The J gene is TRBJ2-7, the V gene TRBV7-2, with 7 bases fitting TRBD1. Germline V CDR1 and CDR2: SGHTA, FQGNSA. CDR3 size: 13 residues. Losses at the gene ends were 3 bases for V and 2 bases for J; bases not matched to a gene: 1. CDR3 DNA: TGTGCCAGCAGCTTCGACAGGGCCTACGAGCAGTACTTC. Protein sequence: CASSFDRAYEQYF.

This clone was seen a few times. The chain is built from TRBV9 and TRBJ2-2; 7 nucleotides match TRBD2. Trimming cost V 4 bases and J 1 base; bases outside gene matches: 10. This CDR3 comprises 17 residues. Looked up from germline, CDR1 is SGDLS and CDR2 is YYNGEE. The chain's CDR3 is CASSTPNGGVNTGELFF. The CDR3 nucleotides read TGTGCCAGCAGCACCCCCAATGGGGGGGTGAACACCGGGGAGCTGTTTTTT.

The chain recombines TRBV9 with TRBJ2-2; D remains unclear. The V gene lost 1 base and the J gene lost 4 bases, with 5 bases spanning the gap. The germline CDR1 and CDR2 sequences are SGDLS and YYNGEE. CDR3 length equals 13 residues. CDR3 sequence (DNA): TGTGCCAGCAGCGTATGGGGCACCGGGGAGCTGTTTTTT. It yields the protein CASSVWGTGELFF.

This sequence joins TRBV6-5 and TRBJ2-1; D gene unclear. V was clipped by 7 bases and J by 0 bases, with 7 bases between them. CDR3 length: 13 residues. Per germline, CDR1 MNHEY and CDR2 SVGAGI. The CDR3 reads CASTESSYNEQFF. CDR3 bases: TGTGCCAGCACCGAAAGCTCCTACAATGAGCAGTTCTTC.

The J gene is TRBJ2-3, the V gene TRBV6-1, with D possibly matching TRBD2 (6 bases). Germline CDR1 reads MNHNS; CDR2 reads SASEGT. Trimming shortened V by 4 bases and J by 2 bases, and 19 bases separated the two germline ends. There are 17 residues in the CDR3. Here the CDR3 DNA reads TGTGCCAGCAGTGGCCCCTACCTGCGGGAAAACACAGATACGCAGTATTTT. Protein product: CASSGPYLRENTDTQYF.

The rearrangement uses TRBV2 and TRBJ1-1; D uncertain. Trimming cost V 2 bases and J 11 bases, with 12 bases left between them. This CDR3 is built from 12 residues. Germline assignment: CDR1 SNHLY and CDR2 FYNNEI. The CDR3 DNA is TGTGCCAGCAGTGAATTGGGCGTGGAGGCTTTCTTT. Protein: CASSELGVEAFF.

DNA for the CDR3: TGTGCCAGCAGTTACACACTCTACGAGCAGTACTTC. Translating gives CASSYTLYEQYF. The chain uses TRBV6-5 and TRBJ2-7; D gene unclear. V was shortened by 2 bases and J by 3 bases, with 5 bases between the two germline ends. The CDR3 contains 12 residues. Looked up from germline, CDR1 is MNHEY and CDR2 is SVGAGI.

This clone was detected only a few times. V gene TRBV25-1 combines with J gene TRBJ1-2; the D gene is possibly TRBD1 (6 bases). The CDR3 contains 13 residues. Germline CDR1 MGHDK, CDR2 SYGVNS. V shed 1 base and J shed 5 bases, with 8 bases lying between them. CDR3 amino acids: CASSESRGYGYTF. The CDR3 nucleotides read TGTGCCAGCAGTGAATCCAGGGGTTATGGCTACACCTTC.

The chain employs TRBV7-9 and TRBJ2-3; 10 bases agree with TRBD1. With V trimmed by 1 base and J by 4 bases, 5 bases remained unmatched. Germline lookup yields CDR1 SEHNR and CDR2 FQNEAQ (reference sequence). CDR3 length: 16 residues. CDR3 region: CASSLVGQGEADTQYF. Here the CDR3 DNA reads TGTGCCAGCAGCTTAGTAGGACAGGGGGAGGCAGATACGCAGTATTTT. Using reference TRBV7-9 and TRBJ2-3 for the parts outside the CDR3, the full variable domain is DTGVSQNPRHKITKRGQNVTFRCDPISEHNRLYWYRQTLGQGPEFLTYFQNEAQLEKSRLLSDRFSAERPKGSFSTLEIQRTEQGDSAMYLCASSLVGQGEADTQYFGPGTRLTVL.

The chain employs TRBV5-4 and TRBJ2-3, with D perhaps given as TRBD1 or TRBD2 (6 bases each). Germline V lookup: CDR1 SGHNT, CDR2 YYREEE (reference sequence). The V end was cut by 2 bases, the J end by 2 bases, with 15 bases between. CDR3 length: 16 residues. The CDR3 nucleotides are TGTGCCAGCAGCTTTCCTGGGGGGCGAGTCACAGATACGCAGTATTTT. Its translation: CASSFPGGRVTDTQYF.

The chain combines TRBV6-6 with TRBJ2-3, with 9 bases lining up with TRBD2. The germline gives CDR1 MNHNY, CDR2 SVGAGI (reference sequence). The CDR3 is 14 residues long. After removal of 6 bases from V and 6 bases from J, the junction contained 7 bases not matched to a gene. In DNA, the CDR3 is TGTGCCAGCAGCAGACTAGCGGCGGGGGATACGCAGTATTTT. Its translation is CASSRLAAGDTQYF.

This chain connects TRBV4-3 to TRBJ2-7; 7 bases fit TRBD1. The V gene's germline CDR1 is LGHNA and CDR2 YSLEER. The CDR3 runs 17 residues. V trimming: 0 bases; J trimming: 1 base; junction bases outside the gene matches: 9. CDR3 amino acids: CASSQDLTGVLSYEQYF. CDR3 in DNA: TGCGCCAGCAGCCAAGATCTAACAGGGGTCCTATCCTACGAGCAGTACTTC.

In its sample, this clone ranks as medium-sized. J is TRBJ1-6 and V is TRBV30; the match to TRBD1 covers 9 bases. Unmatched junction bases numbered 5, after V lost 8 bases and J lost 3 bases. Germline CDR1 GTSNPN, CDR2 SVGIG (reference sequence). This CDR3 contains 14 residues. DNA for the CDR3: TGTGCCGGGACAGGGTCCCTCTATAATTCACCCCTCCACTTT. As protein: CAGTGSLYNSPLHF.

This CDR3 reads CATGLAGGPYEQYF. The CDR3, as DNA: TGCGCCACGGGACTAGCGGGGGGGCCATACGAGCAGTACTTC. This chain uses TRBV4-1 with TRBJ2-7; 16 nucleotides align to TRBD2. The CDR3 extends over 14 amino acids. V was pared by 10 bases and J by 4 bases, with 4 bases of the junction left unmatched. CDR1 and CDR2 (germline): MGHRA, YSYEKL.

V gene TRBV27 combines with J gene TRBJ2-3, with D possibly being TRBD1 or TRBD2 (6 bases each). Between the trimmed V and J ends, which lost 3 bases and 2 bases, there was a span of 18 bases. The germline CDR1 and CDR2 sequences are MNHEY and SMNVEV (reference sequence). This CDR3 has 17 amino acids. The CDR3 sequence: CASSLMGGFQDTDTQYF. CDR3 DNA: TGTGCCAGCAGTTTGATGGGGGGCTTCCAAGACACAGATACGCAGTATTTT.

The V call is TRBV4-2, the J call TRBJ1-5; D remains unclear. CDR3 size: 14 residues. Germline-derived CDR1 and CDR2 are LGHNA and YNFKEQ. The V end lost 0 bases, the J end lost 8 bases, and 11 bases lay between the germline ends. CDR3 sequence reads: CASSQELATEPQHF. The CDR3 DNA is TGTGCCAGCAGCCAAGAATTGGCAACAGAGCCCCAGCATTTT.

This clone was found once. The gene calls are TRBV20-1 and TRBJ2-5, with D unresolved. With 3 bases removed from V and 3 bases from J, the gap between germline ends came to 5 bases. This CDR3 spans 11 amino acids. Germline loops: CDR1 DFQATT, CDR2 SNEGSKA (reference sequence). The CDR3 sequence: CSASGEETQYF. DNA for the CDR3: TGCAGTGCTAGCGGAGAAGAGACCCAGTACTTC.

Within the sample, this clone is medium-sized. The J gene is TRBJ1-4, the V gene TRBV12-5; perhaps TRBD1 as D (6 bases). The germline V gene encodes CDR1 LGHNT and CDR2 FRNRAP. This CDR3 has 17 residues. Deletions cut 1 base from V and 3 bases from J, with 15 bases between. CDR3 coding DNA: TGTGCTAGTGGTTTGGCCCCGGACAGTAGGGCTAATGAAAAACTGTTTTTT. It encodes CASGLAPDSRANEKLFF.

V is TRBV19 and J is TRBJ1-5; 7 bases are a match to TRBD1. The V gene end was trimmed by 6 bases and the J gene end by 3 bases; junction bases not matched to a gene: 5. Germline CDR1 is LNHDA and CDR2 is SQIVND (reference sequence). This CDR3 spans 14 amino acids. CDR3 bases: TGTGCCAGTAGCACAGGACAGGACAATCAGCCCCAGCATTTT. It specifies CASSTGQDNQPQHF.

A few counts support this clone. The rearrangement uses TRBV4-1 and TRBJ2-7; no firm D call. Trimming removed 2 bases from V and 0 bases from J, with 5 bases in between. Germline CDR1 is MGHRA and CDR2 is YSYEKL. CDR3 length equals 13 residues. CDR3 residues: CASSQRTSYEQYF. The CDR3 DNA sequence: TGCGCCAGCAGCCAAAGGACCTCCTACGAGCAGTACTTC.